This TCR beta chain was captured by sequencing in a study of technical replicates of blood from several donors. The CDR3 loop spans 16 amino acids. V dropped 4 bases and J dropped 2; count of bases not matched to a gene: 12. Germline CDR1 and CDR2: SGHTS and YDEGEE. Clones were read by immunoSEQ multiplex PCR, and TCRdb kept only the in-frame ones, dropping some. The sample yields 80,000 or so clones, approximately 94% seen once. The receptor comes from a human donor in good health. The sequenced sample was T cells isolated from PBMCs. This chain connects TRBV5-8 to TRBJ2-7, with 7 bases fitting TRBD2. DNA for the CDR3: TGTGCCAGCAGCCAACGGAAACTAGCGATAACCTACGAGCAGTACTTC. Translation: CASSQRKLAITYEQYF. Full variable domain (remainder filled in from reference TRBV5-8 and TRBJ2-7): EAGVTQSPTHLIKTRGQQATLRCSPISGHTSVYWYQQALGLGLQFLLWYDEGEERNRGNFPPRFSGRQFPNYSSELNVNALELEDSALYLCASSQRKLAITYEQYFGPGTRLTVT.